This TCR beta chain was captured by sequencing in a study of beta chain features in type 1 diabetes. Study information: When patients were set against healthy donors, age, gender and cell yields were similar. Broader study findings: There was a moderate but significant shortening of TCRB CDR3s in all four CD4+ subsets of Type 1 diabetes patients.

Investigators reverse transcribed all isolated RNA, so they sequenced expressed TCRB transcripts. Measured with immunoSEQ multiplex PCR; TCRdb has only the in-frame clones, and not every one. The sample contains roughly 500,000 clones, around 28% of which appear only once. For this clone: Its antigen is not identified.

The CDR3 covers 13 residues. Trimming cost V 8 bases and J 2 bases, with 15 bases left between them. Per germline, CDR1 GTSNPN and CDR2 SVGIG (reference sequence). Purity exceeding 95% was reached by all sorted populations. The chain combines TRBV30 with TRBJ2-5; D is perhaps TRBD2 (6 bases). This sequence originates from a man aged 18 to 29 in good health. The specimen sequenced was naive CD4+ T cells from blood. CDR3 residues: CAEASGGQETQYF. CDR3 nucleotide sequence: TGTGCCGAAGCTTCCGGGGGACAAGAGACCCAGTACTTC.